Listed below are T cell receptor beta chains from one sample, sequenced in a study of early T cells in non-severe SARS-CoV-2 infection. Each CDR3 protein gets one entry after TCRdb re-called the 5' RACE reads with MiXCR. Of about 79,000 distinct CDR3 sequences in the sample, around 13% are singletons; the top ten hold about 6.4%. The specimen was whole blood. The receptors originated from an adult who was a healthcare worker with PCR-confirmed SARS-CoV-2 infection or an uninfected control (not recorded which). CDR3s leave out the opening cysteine and the closing phenylalanine or tryptophan. Each record gives: CDR3 protein, J gene, CDR3 length, V gene.

CDR3 protein: SAWGGYEQY
J gene: TRBJ2-7
CDR3 length: 9
V gene: TRBV20-1

CDR3 protein: ASRTRSSYNEQF
J gene: TRBJ2-1
CDR3 length: 12
V gene: TRBV28

CDR3 protein: ASSLPVDKANYEQY
J gene: TRBJ2-7
CDR3 length: 14
V gene: TRBV5-5

CDR3 protein: ASSPRAHSGNTIY
J gene: TRBJ1-3
CDR3 length: 13
V gene: TRBV12-3/TRBV12-4

CDR3 protein: ASSQGAGANVLT
J gene: TRBJ2-6
CDR3 length: 12
V gene: TRBV12-3/TRBV12-4

CDR3 protein: ATSRDRSSYNSPLH
J gene: TRBJ1-6
CDR3 length: 14
V gene: TRBV15

CDR3 protein: ASSHSGRANYGYT
J gene: TRBJ1-2
CDR3 length: 13
V gene: TRBV19

CDR3 protein: ASSQGGSYNEQF
J gene: TRBJ2-1
CDR3 length: 12
V gene: TRBV27

CDR3 protein: ASSLRGLAGDGPEQY
J gene: TRBJ2-7
CDR3 length: 15
V gene: TRBV7-8

CDR3 protein: ASSPYREPYEQY
J gene: TRBJ2-7
CDR3 length: 12
V gene: TRBV7-9

CDR3 protein: ASRYRVGLEY
J gene: TRBJ2-3
CDR3 length: 10
V gene: TRBV2

CDR3 protein: ASSQRTSGNDEQF
J gene: TRBJ2-1
CDR3 length: 13
V gene: TRBV3-1

CDR3 protein: ASSSLPGGLYNEQF
J gene: TRBJ2-1
CDR3 length: 14
V gene: TRBV25-1

CDR3 protein: SVVDRGVNQPQH
J gene: TRBJ1-5
CDR3 length: 12
V gene: TRBV29-1

CDR3 protein: SVAPGEETQY
J gene: TRBJ2-5
CDR3 length: 10
V gene: TRBV29-1

CDR3 protein: AITTGLDTDTQY
J gene: TRBJ2-3
CDR3 length: 12
V gene: TRBV10-3

CDR3 protein: ASSLGGAVGTEAF
J gene: TRBJ1-1
CDR3 length: 13
V gene: TRBV7-8

CDR3 protein: SAGDSRYEQY
J gene: TRBJ2-7
CDR3 length: 10
V gene: TRBV29-1

CDR3 protein: ASIGIFSSYNEQF
J gene: TRBJ2-1
CDR3 length: 13
V gene: TRBV28

CDR3 protein: ASSLGRTDTQY
J gene: TRBJ2-3
CDR3 length: 11
V gene: TRBV7-3

CDR3 protein: ASSHPPERAEAF
J gene: TRBJ1-1
CDR3 length: 12
V gene: TRBV3-1

CDR3 protein: ASSPGTGVEPLH
J gene: TRBJ1-6
CDR3 length: 12
V gene: TRBV5-1

CDR3 protein: ASSTGGWEQY
J gene: TRBJ2-7
CDR3 length: 10
V gene: TRBV11-1

CDR3 protein: ASSSGANYGYT
J gene: TRBJ1-2
CDR3 length: 11
V gene: TRBV12-3/TRBV12-4

CDR3 protein: ASSLGNEQF
J gene: TRBJ2-1
CDR3 length: 9
V gene: TRBV5-5

CDR3 protein: ASSSSGQLWDPP
J gene: TRBJ1-2
CDR3 length: 12
V gene: TRBV6-6